This T cell receptor (beta chain) derives from a study of early T cells in non-severe SARS-CoV-2 infection. There are 11 residues in the CDR3. The germline V and J ends were trimmed by 5 bases and 6 bases, with 7 bases remaining between them. Germline V gene sequence: CDR1 MDHEN, CDR2 SYDVKM. Individual cDNA molecules carried attached unique molecular identifiers. TCRdb re-analysed the 5' RACE reads in MiXCR, keeping a single row per CDR3 protein. The repertoire has around 78,000 distinct CDR3 sequences, about a tenth of them found once; the top ten carry more than 7.5%. The chain is built from TRBV28 and TRBJ1-1; tentatively, D is TRBD1 (5 bases). Sequenced material: whole blood, taken at baseline. The source is an adult who was a healthcare worker with PCR-confirmed SARS-CoV-2 infection or an uninfected control (not recorded which). The CDR3 region has the DNA TGTGCCAGCAGTCGGGGACCTGAAGCTTTCTTT. It specifies CASSRGPEAFF. The entire variable domain, with the rest obtained from reference TRBV28 and TRBJ1-1, is as follows: DVKVTQSSRYLVKRTGEKVFLECVQDMDHENMFWYRQDPGLGLRLIYFSYDVKMKEKGDIPEGYSVSREKKERFSLILESASTNQTSMYLCASSRGPEAFFGQGTRLTVV.